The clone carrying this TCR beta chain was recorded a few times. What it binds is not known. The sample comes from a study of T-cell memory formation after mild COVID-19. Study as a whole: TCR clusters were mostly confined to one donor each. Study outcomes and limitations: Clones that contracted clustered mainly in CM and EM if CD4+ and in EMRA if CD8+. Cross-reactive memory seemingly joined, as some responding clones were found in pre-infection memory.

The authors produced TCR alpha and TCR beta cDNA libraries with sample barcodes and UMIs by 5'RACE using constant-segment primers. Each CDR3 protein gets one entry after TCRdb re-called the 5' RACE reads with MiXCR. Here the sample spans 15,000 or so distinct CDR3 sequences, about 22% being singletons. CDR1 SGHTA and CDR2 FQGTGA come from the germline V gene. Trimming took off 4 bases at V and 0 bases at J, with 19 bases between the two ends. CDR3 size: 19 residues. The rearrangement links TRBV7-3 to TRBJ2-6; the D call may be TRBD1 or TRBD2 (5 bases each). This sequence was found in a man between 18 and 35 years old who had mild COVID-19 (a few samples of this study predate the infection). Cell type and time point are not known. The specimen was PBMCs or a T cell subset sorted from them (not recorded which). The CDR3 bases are TGTGCCAGCAGCTCCTATATGGGACCTGGAATCTCTGGGGCCAACGTCCTGACTTTC. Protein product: CASSSYMGPGISGANVLTF.